The 21 T cell receptor beta chains given below trace back to one sample, sequenced in a study of CD8 T cells in ankylosing spondylitis. One entry per CDR3 protein, called by TCRdb with MiXCR from the 5' RACE reads. The sample has about 140,000 distinct CDR3 sequences, approximately 8.4% seen once; the top ten hold 7.3%. The specimen was synovial fluid, either unsorted or a sorted T cell fraction (not recorded which). All receptors derive from a male donor with ankylosing spondylitis.

This clonotype was recorded a few times. The chain uses TRBV4-3 and TRBJ1-2; tentative D call: TRBD1 (6 bases). Germline V lookup: CDR1 LGHNA, CDR2 YSLEER. The CDR3 runs 15 residues. V lost 0 bases to trimming and J lost 7 bases, with 15 bases between them. In DNA, the CDR3 is TGCGCCAGCAGCCAAGATTGGAACAGGGAAGTTGGCTACACCTTC. This codes for CASSQDWNREVGYTF.

This clonotype was seen repeatedly, ten times or more. The V gene is TRBV12-3 or TRBV12-4, the J gene TRBJ2-4, with 8 bases that match TRBD1. This CDR3 has 17 amino acids. Trimming at V came to 3 bases and at J to 1 base, leaving 8 bases not matched to a gene. The CDR3 bases are TGTGCCAGCAGTTTTATCTTTGGACAGGGCGCCAAAAACATTCAGTACTTC. This codes for CASSFIFGQGAKNIQYF.

This chain connects TRBV6-6 to TRBJ2-7; no firm D call. Trimming took off 2 bases at V and 3 bases at J, with 17 bases between the two ends. CDR3 length: 16 residues. From germline, CDR1 is MNHNY and CDR2 SVGAGI (reference sequence). This CDR3 reads CASSYTDQQDNYEQYF. The CDR3 DNA follows: TGTGCCAGCAGTTACACGGACCAACAAGATAACTACGAGCAGTACTTC.

The chain recombines TRBV28 with TRBJ1-5; D unresolved. Trimming cost V 7 bases and J 14 bases, with 18 bases left between them. Looked up from germline, CDR1 is MDHEN and CDR2 is SYDVKM. This CDR3 region has 12 residues. The CDR3 DNA follows: TGTGCCAGCAACGGAATGGGCTTTGTCGAGCATTTT. Translated, it gives CASNGMGFVEHF.

At least ten counts were recorded for this clonotype. The rearrangement uses TRBV7-2 and TRBJ2-7; D gene uncertain. Trimming removed 5 bases at V and 4 bases at J, with 6 bases between. The length of the CDR3 is 11 residues. Germline V CDR1 and CDR2: SGHTA, FQGNSA. This CDR3 reads CASSNRYEQYF. CDR3 DNA sequence: TGTGCCAGCAGCAACCGTTACGAGCAGTACTTC.

This clonotype was observed many times. The chain joins TRBV4-2 to TRBJ1-2; D is ambiguous. With 0 bases removed from V and 8 bases from J, the gap between germline ends came to 19 bases. This CDR3 spans 16 amino acids. Germline V gene sequence: CDR1 LGHNA, CDR2 YNFKEQ. DNA for the CDR3: TGTGCCAGCAGCCAAGAATCGTCAGTGGCTCGGGCGGGCTACACCTTC. It codes for CASSQESSVARAGYTF.

The gene calls are TRBV30 and TRBJ2-7; TRBD1 might be the D (9 bases). The germline gives CDR1 GTSNPN, CDR2 SVGIG (reference sequence). The CDR3 length is 20 residues. V lost 4 bases and J lost 1, with 32 bases in between. The CDR3 DNA sequence: TGTGCCTGGACGGGGCGTGAGGGACAGGGAGTAACTAGCGGATCCTACGAGCAGTACTTC. Protein sequence: CAWTGREGQGVTSGSYEQYF.

This sequence joins TRBV7-9 and TRBJ2-2; possible D gene TRBD2, 5 bases. Germline assignment: CDR1 SEHNR and CDR2 FQNEAQ (reference sequence). Trimming removed 5 bases at V and 5 bases at J, with 18 bases between. The CDR3 is made up of 16 amino acids. CDR3: CASSPRTNPGTGELFF. The CDR3 DNA follows: TGTGCCAGCAGCCCACGGACCAACCCGGGGACCGGGGAGCTGTTTTTT.

The chain joins TRBV12-3 or TRBV12-4 to TRBJ2-3; D call uncertain. Trimming stripped 2 bases from V and 1 base from J, with 16 bases between. The CDR3 runs 17 residues. The CDR3 nucleotides read TGTGCCAGCAGTTTACCGCCCTCGACACGCGGCACAGATACGCAGTATTTT. Translation: CASSLPPSTRGTDTQYF.

J is TRBJ2-7 and V is TRBV14; a possible D gene is TRBD2 (6 bases). Trimming stripped 1 base from V and 0 bases from J, with 16 bases between. Germline CDR1 and CDR2: SGHDN and FVKESK. The CDR3 is 17 residues long. This chain's CDR3 is CASSQVPLRGYSYEQYF. The CDR3 DNA reads as TGTGCCAGCAGCCAAGTCCCCTTGCGGGGCTACTCCTACGAGCAGTACTTC.

The V and J genes are TRBV9 and TRBJ1-2, with 7 bases matching TRBD1. Germline V gene data show CDR1 as SGDLS and CDR2 as YYNGEE. The V gene end was trimmed by 3 bases and the J gene end by 5 bases; junction bases not matched to a gene: 10. CDR3 size: 15 residues. CDR3 sequence (DNA): TGTGCCAGCAGCGCCCTCATAGGGACAGATTATGGCTACACCTTC. Translating gives CASSALIGTDYGYTF.

The genes are TRBV7-2 and TRBJ2-5, with D perhaps matching TRBD2 (6 bases). Germline V gene data show CDR1 as SGHTA and CDR2 as FQGNSA. The ends were cut back, 3 bases at V and 7 bases at J, with 12 bases in the middle. This CDR3 region has 13 residues. CDR3 nucleotide sequence: TGTGCCAGCAGCTTGGAGGGCGTCGGGACCCAGTACTTC. This codes for CASSLEGVGTQYF.

The genes are TRBV6-2 or TRBV6-3 and TRBJ2-7, with D tentatively TRBD1 or TRBD2 (6 bases each). Germline V gene sequence: CDR1 MNHEY, CDR2 SVGEGT. V was trimmed by 6 bases and J by 3 bases, leaving 18 bases between them. The CDR3 extends over 15 amino acids. The CDR3, as DNA: TGTGCCAGCAGGGGGGGCGGACGTCAAAACTACGAGCAGTACTTC. Its translation is CASRGGGRQNYEQYF.

This clonotype was seen a handful of times. The junction does not match germline at one end; this may be a read error. The chain has TRBV7-6 and TRBJ2-1, with D perhaps matching TRBD1 (5 bases). The CDR3 spans 12 residues. CDR1 is SGHVS, CDR2 FNYEAQ, per germline. This CDR3 reads CASSLAQGPSVF. The CDR3 DNA reads as TGTGCCAGCAGCTTAGCTCAGGGCCCGTCGGTCTTC.

The sample holds many counts of this clonotype. The chain employs TRBV20-1 and TRBJ1-1; D perhaps matches TRBD1 (5 bases). The CDR3 contains 13 residues. Trimming pared 6 bases from V and 1 base from J, leaving 12 bases between. Germline lookup yields CDR1 DFQATT and CDR2 SNEGSKA (reference sequence). The CDR3 sequence: CSAREGWNTEAFF. The CDR3 region has the DNA TGCAGTGCCAGGGAGGGGTGGAACACTGAAGCTTTCTTT.

The V and J genes are TRBV6-1 and TRBJ2-5, with 7 bases fitting TRBD1. This CDR3 has 14 amino acids. CDR1 and CDR2 (germline): MNHNS, SASEGT. J was trimmed by 8 bases and V by 7 bases; bases with no gene match: 13. In nucleotides, the CDR3 is TGTGCCAGCAAGAACTGGGACAGCGAGGCAACCCAGTACTTC. It yields the protein CASKNWDSEATQYF.

The sample holds many counts of this clonotype. This chain links TRBV6-1 with TRBJ2-7; 9 bases match TRBD1. CDR3 length equals 17 residues. V lost 4 bases and J lost 6; bases outside the gene matches: 16. The V gene's germline CDR1 is MNHNS and CDR2 SASEGT. The CDR3 DNA reads TGTGCCAGCAGTGCCGGGACAGGGAAATCGGCTGGGAGCGAGCAGTACTTC. Its translation is CASSAGTGKSAGSEQYF.

This clonotype was detected ten times or more. The chain recombines TRBV29-1 with TRBJ2-3; D is unresolved. CDR1 and CDR2 from the germline V gene are SQVTM and ANQGSEA. Trimming took 6 bases from V and 6 from J, leaving 16 bases between them. The CDR3 is made up of 13 amino acids. CDR3 coding DNA: TGCAGCGTCCTCGGACCGGCTCGGGATACGCAGTATTTT. Its protein is CSVLGPARDTQYF.

The chain is built from TRBV3-1 and TRBJ2-7; no definite D call. Deletions cut 1 base from V and 1 base from J, with 8 bases between. This CDR3 has 14 residues. Looked up from germline, CDR1 is LGHDT and CDR2 is YNNKEL (reference sequence). This CDR3 is CASSQGYGSYEQYF. In DNA, the CDR3 is TGTGCCAGCAGCCAAGGGTACGGTTCCTACGAGCAGTACTTC.

This clonotype was counted at least ten times. The V call is TRBV6-5, the J call TRBJ2-7; 7 bases are a match to TRBD1. Germline assignment: CDR1 MNHEY and CDR2 SVGAGI. The CDR3 has 12 residues. Germline trimming cut 11 bases from V and 4 bases from J; bases unmatched to any gene: 8. The CDR3 DNA reads as TGTGCCTCCTGGACAGGCCGATACGAGCAGTACTTC. Translated, it gives CASWTGRYEQYF.

Remarks on this clonotype: This may come from a read error, since a much larger clone is one base off. The gene calls are TRBV11-2 and TRBJ1-4; 7 nucleotides align to TRBD1. CDR1 and CDR2 (germline): SGHAT, FQNNGV. This CDR3 contains 14 residues. The V segment lost 6 bases and the J segment 2 bases; nucleotides outside the gene matches: 3. This CDR3 reads CASRPGQTNEKLFF. As DNA, the CDR3 is TGTGCCAGCAGGCCGGGACAGACTAATGAAAAACTGTTTTTT. Using reference TRBV11-2 and TRBJ1-4 for the parts outside the CDR3, the full variable domain is EAGVAQSPRYKIIEKRQSVAFWCNPISGHATLYWYQQILGQGPKLLIQFQNNGVVDDSQLPKDRFSAERLKGVDSTLKIQPAKLEDSAVYLCASRPGQTNEKLFFGSGTQLSVL.